This T cell receptor (beta chain) appears in the sequencing data of a study of post-analysis software for immune sequencing data. Study-level information: Relapsing-remitting, secondary progressive and progressive-relapsing multiple sclerosis were all included among the disease courses. Findings and limits, study-wide: Four to six TRBV segments were significantly more frequent in patients than in controls. TRBV5-6, TRBV5-1 and TRBV20-1 were among these segments. Patients with multiple sclerosis recorded significantly lower normalized Chao1 diversity than controls, the study found.

Every TCR beta cDNA library bore unique molecular identifiers. TCRdb re-derived calls from the PCR reads in MiXCR, one entry per CDR3 protein. This table holds 800,000 to 950,000 distinct CDR3 sequences, around 53% found once. The CDR3 loop spans 14 amino acids. CDR1 and CDR2 from the germline V gene are SQVTM and ANQGSEA. The V and J ends lost 4 bases and 0 bases respectively, with 13 bases between them. This clonotype was counted only a few times. As yet, its antigen is unknown. Sequenced sample: blood. The gene calls are TRBV29-1 and TRBJ2-7, with D hard to call. The clonotype originates from a girl under 18 with multiple sclerosis. The CDR3 reads CSVVLAGFSYEQYF. DNA for the CDR3: TGCAGCGTTGTCCTTGCAGGCTTCTCCTACGAGCAGTACTTC.